Below, 27 T cell receptor beta chains from the same sample are listed, as sequenced in a study of T cells in Graves' hyperthyroidism and ophthalmopathy. RNA transcripts gave rise to amplified TCR beta CDR3 regions. An initial round of RT-PCR targeting the TCR CDR3 relied on the HTBI primer set. A single record per CDR3 protein comes from TCRdb applying MiXCR to the multiplex PCR reads. The profile shows roughly 290,000 distinct CDR3 sequences, over 15% of them singletons. Sequencing used blood. The receptors come from a woman aged 60-75 years with Graves' ophthalmopathy.

Many counts were recorded for this clonotype. The J gene is TRBJ1-2, the V gene TRBV7-2; tentatively, D is TRBD1 (6 bases). With 5 bases removed from V and 4 bases from J, the gap between germline ends came to 14 bases. CDR3 length: 14 amino acids. Germline lookup yields CDR1 SGHTA and CDR2 FQGNSA. CDR3 protein: CASSPDSTGYGYTF. The CDR3 DNA sequence: TGTGCCAGCAGCCCCGATTCGACAGGCTATGGCTACACCTTC.

This clonotype showed up just a few times. CDR3 sequence reads: CASSPTRTGSYEQYF. The CDR3 DNA is TGTGCCAGCAGCCCAACGAGGACAGGTTCCTACGAGCAGTACTTC. V gene TRBV4-2 combines with J gene TRBJ2-7; 7 positions agree with TRBD1. The V gene's germline CDR1 is LGHNA and CDR2 YNFKEQ. J lost 1 base, V lost 4 bases, and 7 bases had no gene match. This CDR3 contains 15 residues.

Many counts were recorded for this clonotype. The V call is TRBV6-5, the J call TRBJ2-7; 8 bases agree with TRBD2. This CDR3 comprises 16 residues. V trimming: 0 bases; J trimming: 4 bases; junction bases outside the gene matches: 8. Germline V gene sequence: CDR1 MNHEY, CDR2 SVGAGI. DNA for the CDR3: TGTGCCAGCAGTTACTCTAGAGTAGCGGGGCGTTACGAGCAGTACTTC. Translated, it gives CASSYSRVAGRYEQYF.

The rearrangement links TRBV20-1 to TRBJ2-7; TRBD1 is a possible D gene (5 bases). CDR1 DFQATT and CDR2 SNEGSKA come from the germline V gene (reference sequence). V lost 0 bases and J lost 2, with 11 bases in between. The length of the CDR3 is 14 residues. The CDR3 region is CSARDRQNPYEQYF. The CDR3 DNA reads as TGCAGTGCTAGAGATCGACAGAATCCCTACGAGCAGTACTTC.

The sample holds a few counts of this clonotype. At one end the junction does not follow the germline gene, possibly because of a read error. This chain uses TRBV28 with TRBJ1-2; 9 nucleotides align to TRBD1. Germline values: CDR1 MDHEN, CDR2 SYDVKM. The CDR3 consists of 19 residues. CDR3 in DNA: TGTGCCAGCAGTTCAGGACCATGGACAGGGGCCCGGTCTCTCTATGGCTACGCCTTC. This encodes CASSSGPWTGARSLYGYAF.

This clonotype was seen a few times. V gene TRBV5-1 combines with J gene TRBJ2-2, with 7 bases identical to TRBD1. J gave up 2 bases and V 0 bases, and 7 bases lay outside the gene matches. CDR1 SGHRS and CDR2 YFSETQ come from the germline V gene. The CDR3 is 17 residues long. The chain's CDR3 is CASSLVQGSVNTGELFF. The CDR3 DNA follows: TGCGCCAGCAGCTTGGTACAGGGGTCGGTAAACACCGGGGAGCTGTTTTTT.

This clonotype was picked up many times. J is TRBJ2-1 and V is TRBV20-1, with 7 positions matching TRBD2. Germline-derived CDR1 and CDR2 are DFQATT and SNEGSKA (reference sequence). J was trimmed by 3 bases and V by 2 bases; bases with no gene match: 10. The CDR3 consists of 16 residues. The CDR3 region has the DNA TGCAGTGCTAGACCGACCGATGGCGGGAGCTACAATGAGCAGTTCTTC. It codes for CSARPTDGGSYNEQFF.

This chain uses TRBV20-1 with TRBJ1-2, with D unresolved. The CDR3 runs 12 residues. Looked up from germline, CDR1 is DFQATT and CDR2 is SNEGSKA (reference sequence). Trimming pared 6 bases from V and 2 bases from J, leaving 10 bases between. CDR3 loop: CSANLINYGYTF. The CDR3 DNA is TGCAGTGCCAATCTAATAAACTATGGCTACACCTTC.

The V call is TRBV15, the J call TRBJ2-5; TRBD1 or TRBD2 may be the D gene (5 bases each). CDR3 length: 17 residues. With 3 bases removed from V and 0 bases from J, the gap between germline ends came to 17 bases. Germline values: CDR1 LNHNV, CDR2 YYDKDF (reference sequence). The CDR3 region has the DNA TGTGCCACCAGCAGTCTCGAGGGACCGCGCGACCAAGAGACCCAGTACTTC. Translated: CATSSLEGPRDQETQYF.

The chain is built from TRBV5-6 and TRBJ1-1, with D perhaps TRBD1 (5 bases). Germline CDR1 and CDR2: SGHDT and YYEEEE. The CDR3 length is 17 residues. The V end was cut by 3 bases, the J end by 5 bases, with 23 bases between. The CDR3 DNA follows: TGTGCCAGCAGCTGGCTTTTTGAGACAGCTCTAGGAACTGAAGCTTTCTTT. This codes for CASSWLFETALGTEAFF.

This chain joins TRBV7-9 and TRBJ2-2; 7 nucleotides align to TRBD1. The junction had 10 bases not matched to a gene; V was cut back by 5 bases and J by 7 bases. In germline, CDR1 is SEHNR, CDR2 FQNEAQ (reference sequence). The CDR3 is made up of 15 amino acids. The CDR3 region is CASSDYTRGFGELFF. The DNA for the CDR3 is TGTGCCAGCAGCGATTACACCAGGGGGTTCGGGGAGCTGTTTTTT.

V gene TRBV27 combines with J gene TRBJ1-5, with a possible D match to TRBD1 (5 bases). Trimming removed 3 bases from V and 4 bases from J, with 13 bases in between. CDR1 is MNHEY, CDR2 SMNVEV, per germline (reference sequence). The length of the CDR3 is 15 residues. DNA for the CDR3: TGTGCCAGCAGTTTCAACACGGGGGTGAATCAGCCCCAGCATTTT. This translates into CASSFNTGVNQPQHF.

The chain couples TRBV4-3 to TRBJ2-5; TRBD1 is a possible D gene (6 bases). Trimming cost V 5 bases and J 4 bases, with 11 bases left between them. The CDR3 totals 13 residues. Germline loops: CDR1 LGHNA, CDR2 YSLEER. DNA of the CDR3: TGCGCCAGCAGCGTCGGACAGAGAGAGACCCAGTACTTC. Translated: CASSVGQRETQYF.

This chain uses TRBV5-4 with TRBJ2-3, with D tentatively TRBD2 (6 bases). V lost 5 bases and J lost 4, with 20 bases in between. CDR3 length equals 16 residues. Looked up from germline, CDR1 is SGHNT and CDR2 is YYREEE (reference sequence). CDR3 protein: CASSTAWGESADTQYF. CDR3 nucleotide sequence: TGTGCCAGCAGTACTGCCTGGGGGGAAAGCGCAGATACGCAGTATTTT.

V is TRBV3-1 and J is TRBJ2-6; D is ambiguous. V was cut by 1 base and J by 0 bases, with 7 bases left in between. Germline-derived CDR1 and CDR2 are LGHDT and YNNKEL (reference sequence). The CDR3 covers 16 residues. In DNA, the CDR3 is TGTGCCAGCAGCCAAGGGTTCCCCTCTGGGGCCAACGTCCTGACTTTC. Its translation: CASSQGFPSGANVLTF.

The V call is TRBV9, the J call TRBJ1-2, with D possibly TRBD1 on 5 matching bases. Germline V gives CDR1 SGDLS, CDR2 YYNGEE. This CDR3 region has 13 residues. Trimming took 3 bases from V and 3 from J, leaving 9 bases between them. CDR3 DNA sequence: TGTGCCAGCAGCGGGGGGAGAGACTATGGCTACACCTTC. This sequence encodes CASSGGRDYGYTF. Complete variable domain (other parts from reference TRBV9 and TRBJ1-2): DSGVTQTPKHLITATGQRVTLRCSPRSGDLSVYWYQQSLDQGLQFLIQYYNGEERAKGNILERFSAQQFPDLHSELNLSSLELGDSALYFCASSGGRDYGYTFGSGTRLTVV.

The table lists this clonotype with many counts. This chain uses TRBV7-2 with TRBJ2-7; D is uncertain. The CDR3 extends over 16 amino acids. CDR1 and CDR2 (germline): SGHTA, FQGNSA. Trimming removed 3 bases from V and 3 bases from J, with 18 bases in between. The CDR3 loop reads CASSFAQINAGYEQYF. CDR3 DNA: TGTGCCAGCAGCTTTGCACAGATCAACGCCGGCTACGAGCAGTACTTC.

At least ten counts were recorded for this clonotype. This chain joins TRBV6-1 and TRBJ1-5; 9 bases match TRBD1. The CDR3 runs to 13 residues. With V trimmed by 8 bases and J by 7 bases, 6 bases remained unmatched. CDR1 MNHNS and CDR2 SASEGT come from the germline V gene. The CDR3 region is CASATGGGQPQHF. The CDR3 bases are TGTGCCAGCGCAACAGGGGGCGGCCAGCCCCAGCATTTT.

This clonotype was detected many times. The chain uses TRBV5-1 and TRBJ2-3, with D unresolved. The CDR3 is 15 residues long. CDR1 is SGHRS and CDR2 is YFSETQ in the germline V gene. V was shortened by 0 bases and J by 2 bases, with 10 bases between the two germline ends. The CDR3 protein is CASSLGSALTDTQYF. CDR3 nucleotides: TGCGCCAGCAGCTTGGGGTCAGCTCTCACAGATACGCAGTATTTT.

This clonotype was counted ten times or more. The V gene is TRBV6-2 or TRBV6-3, the J gene TRBJ1-2; D may be TRBD1 (5 bases). The germline V gene encodes CDR1 MNHEY and CDR2 SVGEGT. The CDR3 spans 13 residues. V was clipped by 1 base and J by 10 bases, with 13 bases between them. CDR3 sequence (DNA): TGTGCCAGCAGTTACTACCGGGAAGGGGACTACACCTTC. It is translated as CASSYYREGDYTF.

This clonotype was recorded at least ten times. This chain uses TRBV5-1 with TRBJ1-2; the D gene is possibly TRBD1 (5 bases). The CDR3 loop spans 14 amino acids. Germline values: CDR1 SGHRS, CDR2 YFSETQ. Trimming took off 2 bases at V and 4 bases at J, with 12 bases between the two ends. The CDR3 spells CASSFGAGSYGYTF. CDR3 bases: TGCGCCAGCAGCTTTGGGGCGGGGAGCTATGGCTACACCTTC.

This clonotype came up many times. V and J are TRBV9 and TRBJ2-3, with TRBD2 as a possible D gene (5 bases). Trimming removed 6 bases at V and 1 base at J, with 9 bases between. The germline V gene encodes CDR1 SGDLS and CDR2 YYNGEE. CDR3 length: 13 amino acids. DNA of the CDR3: TGTGCCAGCACCCACGGGGGCACAGATACGCAGTATTTT. Translation: CASTHGGTDTQYF.

This clonotype was recorded a few times. The chain combines TRBV7-2 with TRBJ2-5; maybe TRBD2 (5 bases). CDR3 length equals 14 residues. Germline CDR1 is SGHTA and CDR2 is FQGNSA. Deletions cut 5 bases from V and 4 bases from J, with 14 bases between. CDR3 amino acids: CASSLRGGRETQYF. CDR3 DNA: TGTGCCAGCAGCCTTCGGGGTGGGAGAGAGACCCAGTACTTC.

This clonotype was counted between two and nine times. This chain links TRBV29-1 with TRBJ1-5, with D perhaps matching TRBD1 (5 bases). V lost 7 bases and J 6 bases, leaving 16 bases between the germline ends. The germline CDR1 and CDR2 sequences are SQVTM and ANQGSEA. The CDR3 length is 13 residues. The CDR3 DNA follows: TGCAGCGCCCAGGGTAACTCAGGTCAGCCCCAGCATTTT. It translates to CSAQGNSGQPQHF.

Remarks on this clonotype: At one end the junction does not follow the germline gene, possibly because of a read error. The V call is TRBV11-2, the J call TRBJ2-1; possibly TRBD1 or TRBD2 for D (6 bases each). The CDR3 consists of 15 residues. Germline lookup yields CDR1 SGHAT and CDR2 FQNNGV. The CDR3 spells CASSLRGVSYNERFF. DNA of the CDR3: TGCGCCAGCAGCTTAAGGGGGGTATCCTACAATGAGCGGTTCTTC.

This clonotype appeared a few times. The chain links TRBV28 to TRBJ2-7; 9 bases match TRBD2. The V gene end was trimmed by 4 bases and the J gene end by 3 bases; junction bases not matched to a gene: 16. The CDR3 has 18 amino acids. Germline V gene sequence: CDR1 MDHEN, CDR2 SYDVKM. For the CDR3, the DNA is TGTGCCAGCAGTTCCCGACTCGGTTTAGCGGGAGATTACTACGAGCAGTACTTC. Amino acid sequence: CASSSRLGLAGDYYEQYF. The whole variable domain, filled in from reference TRBV28 and TRBJ2-7, reads DVKVTQSSRYLVKRTGEKVFLECVQDMDHENMFWYRQDPGLGLRLIYFSYDVKMKEKGDIPEGYSVSREKKERFSLILESASTNQTSMYLCASSSRLGLAGDYYEQYFGPGTRLTVT.

This clonotype came up a few times. J is TRBJ2-7 and V is TRBV27; maybe TRBD1 (6 bases). The germline CDR1 and CDR2 sequences are MNHEY and SMNVEV (reference sequence). V was pared by 7 bases and J by 2 bases, with 15 bases between. The CDR3 totals 14 residues. In DNA form, the CDR3 reads TGTGCCAGCAAACGCAGGGGTTTTACCTACGAGCAGTACTTC. This codes for CASKRRGFTYEQYF.